The T cell receptor (beta chain) described here comes from a study of CD4+ T cells in melanoma. Note on this clone: Its antigen remains unknown.

Study-level points and caveats: Diverse differentiation states were reported for melanoma neoantigen-specific CD4+ T cells. A reported correlation linked neoantigen-specific CD4+ T cells to CD8+, macrophage and B cell function.

Generated by immunoSEQ multiplex PCR, the TCRdb table keeps only in-frame clones and is missing some. The sample shows 50,000 or so clones, about 88% of them seen only once. Sequencing was carried out using peripheral blood. The receptor was derived from a human donor with melanoma.

The CDR3 is CASSLGQTLLNTEAFF. CDR3 in DNA: TGTGCCAGCAGCCTCGGACAGACGCTTTTGAACACTGAAGCTTTCTTT. This chain connects TRBV11-2 to TRBJ1-1, with a weak D call TRBD1 (6 bases). From germline, CDR1 is SGHAT and CDR2 FQNNGV. Trimming stripped 5 bases from V and 0 bases from J, with 16 bases between. The CDR3 loop spans 16 amino acids.